A single sample gave rise to the 28 T cell receptor beta chains below, sequenced in a study of T cell changes during pregnancy in multiple sclerosis. This table comes from immunoSEQ multiplex PCR, and its TCRdb copy is limited to in-frame clones, with some not included. The sample holds about 53,000 clones, about nine tenths seen once. Sequencing was performed on CD4+ T cells from peripheral blood mononuclear cells, taken in the third trimester of pregnancy. These receptors all stem from a female donor with multiple sclerosis, enrolled in a pregnancy study.

With regard to this clone: This sample also contains other DNA sequences that code for the same CDR3. J is TRBJ1-5 and V is TRBV5-1; TRBD1 matches 7 bases. J gave up 5 bases and V 2 bases, and 1 base lay outside the gene matches. The length of the CDR3 is 13 residues. Looked up from germline, CDR1 is SGHRS and CDR2 is YFSETQ. As DNA, the CDR3 is TGCGCCAGCAGCTTAGGACAGGATCAGCCCCAGCATTTT. This encodes CASSLGQDQPQHF.

The chain carries TRBV4-2 and TRBJ2-3; D ambiguous. This CDR3 is 16 amino acids long. Trimming left V 3 bases short and J 2 bases short, with 15 bases between. Germline values: CDR1 LGHNA, CDR2 YNFKEQ. The CDR3 nucleotides read TGTGCCAGCAGCCACTCACCGTCCCCACACACAGATACGCAGTATTTT. Its protein is CASSHSPSPHTDTQYF.

The V call is TRBV5-1, the J call TRBJ1-4, with 11 bases lining up with TRBD1. Germline V gene lookup returns CDR1 SGHRS and CDR2 YFSETQ. V lost 0 bases and J lost 5; bases outside the gene matches: 3. This CDR3 contains 16 residues. The CDR3 reads CASSLGDRGSNEKLFF. CDR3 bases: TGCGCCAGCAGCTTGGGGGACAGGGGGAGCAATGAAAAACTGTTTTTT.

The J gene is TRBJ2-3, the V gene TRBV5-1, with D possibly TRBD1 on 5 matching bases. Germline CDR1 is SGHRS and CDR2 is YFSETQ. This CDR3 is built from 14 residues. V dropped 0 bases and J dropped 2 bases, with 7 bases sitting between them. The CDR3 DNA reads TGCGCCAGCAGCTTGGGACAGTACACAGATACGCAGTATTTT. Its translation: CASSLGQYTDTQYF.

The J gene is TRBJ1-2, the V gene TRBV19; TRBD1 is a possible D gene (6 bases). Germline lookup yields CDR1 LNHDA and CDR2 SQIVND (reference sequence). This CDR3 has 12 amino acids. Deletions cut 5 bases from V and 5 bases from J, with 9 bases between. The chain's CDR3 is CASSGTGYGYTF. DNA for the CDR3: TGTGCCAGTAGTGGCACAGGGTATGGCTACACCTTC. Full variable domain (outside the CDR3, taken from reference TRBV19 and TRBJ1-2): DGGITQSPKYLFRKEGQNVTLSCEQNLNHDAMYWYRQDPGQGLRLIYYSQIVNDFQKGDIAEGYSVSREKKESFPLTVTSAQKNPTAFYLCASSGTGYGYTFGSGTRLTVV.

This clone occurred once. V and J are TRBV5-4 and TRBJ2-1; possibly TRBD1 for D (6 bases). V lost 3 bases and J 2 bases, leaving 9 bases between the germline ends. CDR3 length: 14 amino acids. Per germline, CDR1 SGHNT and CDR2 YYREEE (reference sequence). CDR3 in amino acids: CASSWGPAYNEQFF. The CDR3 nucleotides are TGTGCCAGCAGCTGGGGGCCAGCCTACAATGAGCAGTTCTTC.

The chain carries TRBV9 and TRBJ2-3, with 12 bases matching TRBD2. CDR1 is SGDLS, CDR2 YYNGEE, per germline. The ends lost 4 bases at V and 0 bases at J; junction bases unmatched: 15. There are 20 residues in the CDR3. CDR3 sequence (DNA): TGTGCCAGCAGCCCGAGAGGACTAGCGGGGTACACTCCTAGCACAGATACGCAGTATTTT. As protein: CASSPRGLAGYTPSTDTQYF.

The J gene is TRBJ1-1, the V gene TRBV19; 12 bases align to TRBD1. After removal of 6 bases from V and 11 bases from J, the junction contained 16 bases not matched to a gene. The germline CDR1 and CDR2 sequences are LNHDA and SQIVND (reference sequence). The CDR3 contains 16 residues. The CDR3 is CASRGGQGARIYGAFF. The CDR3 DNA follows: TGTGCCAGTAGGGGGGGACAGGGGGCTCGGATCTATGGCGCTTTCTTT.

The chain joins TRBV13 to TRBJ1-4; D gene uncertain. CDR1 and CDR2 from the germline V gene are PRHDT and FYEKMQ (reference sequence). The CDR3 is 16 residues long. V lost 5 bases and J 7 bases, leaving 20 bases between the germline ends. CDR3 residues: CASSINREQSIEKLFF. CDR3 bases: TGTGCCAGCAGCATAAACAGAGAGCAAAGTATTGAAAAACTGTTTTTT.

V gene TRBV30 combines with J gene TRBJ1-2, with TRBD1 identical over 8 bases. This CDR3 is built from 16 residues. Trimming cost V 4 bases and J 2 bases; bases outside gene matches: 12. Germline CDR1 GTSNPN, CDR2 SVGIG (reference sequence). In nucleotides, the CDR3 is TGTGCCTGGATGTGGGGTCAGGGGGCGAAGAACTATGGCTACACCTTC. It codes for CAWMWGQGAKNYGYTF. The whole variable domain, filled in from reference TRBV30 and TRBJ1-2, reads SQTIHQWPATLVQPVGSPLSLECTVEGTSNPNLYWYRQAAGRGLQLLFYSVGIGQISSEVPQNLSASRPQDRQFILSSKKLLLSDSGFYLCAWMWGQGAKNYGYTFGSGTRLTVV.

The chain links TRBV7-3 to TRBJ2-5; 7 nucleotides align to TRBD1. This CDR3 is built from 15 residues. V was pared by 5 bases and J by 2 bases, with 8 bases of the junction left unmatched. CDR1 is SGHTA and CDR2 is FQGTGA in the germline V gene. This CDR3 reads CASSETGDRQETQYF. For the CDR3, the DNA is TGTGCCAGCAGCGAAACAGGGGATCGACAAGAGACCCAGTACTTC. Drawing the rest from reference TRBV7-3 and TRBJ2-5, the complete variable domain is GAGVSQTPSNKVTEKGKYVELRCDPISGHTALYWYRQSLGQGPEFLIYFQGTGAADDSGLPNDRFFAVRPEGSVSTLKIQRTERGDSAVYLCASSETGDRQETQYFGPGTRLLVL.

The V and J genes are TRBV7-8 and TRBJ2-5, with D unresolved. The CDR3 is made up of 13 amino acids. The V gene lost 6 bases and the J gene lost 5 bases, with 13 bases spanning the gap. In germline, CDR1 is SGHVS, CDR2 FQNEAQ. DNA for the CDR3: TGTGCCAGCAGAAGCAGGCATCAGGAGACCCAGTACTTC. Translated: CASRSRHQETQYF.

The chain recombines TRBV2 with TRBJ2-1, with 10 bases matching TRBD2. Germline-derived CDR1 and CDR2 are SNHLY and FYNNEI. With 7 bases clipped from V and 6 bases from J, the junction kept 12 bases outside the gene matches. This CDR3 region has 16 residues. The CDR3 is CASNSYGAGGLNEQFF. CDR3 coding DNA: TGTGCCAGCAATTCTTATGGAGCGGGGGGGCTCAATGAGCAGTTCTTC.

J is TRBJ1-5 and V is TRBV30; 7 nucleotides agree with TRBD1. This CDR3 is 14 amino acids long. The germline gives CDR1 GTSNPN, CDR2 SVGIG (reference sequence). V trimming: 7 bases; J trimming: 0 bases; junction bases outside the gene matches: 6. CDR3 nucleotide sequence: TGTGCCTTGGGACAGTTCTCTAGCAATCAGCCCCAGCATTTT. As protein: CALGQFSSNQPQHF. The variable domain in full, with the rest retrieved from reference TRBV30 and TRBJ1-5, is SQTIHQWPATLVQPVGSPLSLECTVEGTSNPNLYWYRQAAGRGLQLLFYSVGIGQISSEVPQNLSASRPQDRQFILSSKKLLLSDSGFYLCALGQFSSNQPQHFGDGTRLSIL.

The table lists this clone with a count of one. This chain uses TRBV4-2 with TRBJ1-6; D is undetermined. V gave up 1 base and J gave up 0 bases, with 7 bases separating them. The germline gives CDR1 LGHNA, CDR2 YNFKEQ. The CDR3 has 16 amino acids. CDR3 DNA sequence: TGTGCCAGCAGCCAAGCGTCGAGCTCCTATAATTCACCCCTCCACTTT. Protein product: CASSQASSSYNSPLHF.

This sequence joins TRBV30 and TRBJ1-3, with 7 bases that match TRBD1. In germline, CDR1 is GTSNPN, CDR2 SVGIG (reference sequence). CDR3 size: 18 residues. V lost 4 bases, J lost 0 bases, and 15 bases stayed unmatched. As DNA, the CDR3 is TGTGCCTGGAAGGTTTTGACGACAGGGAAGAGCTCTGGAAACACCATATATTTT. Its protein product is CAWKVLTTGKSSGNTIYF.

The chain has TRBV5-4 and TRBJ2-1; 11 bases fit TRBD2. This CDR3 region has 14 residues. The junction had 2 bases not matched to a gene; V was cut back by 0 bases and J by 9 bases. CDR1 is SGHNT, CDR2 YYREEE, per germline (reference sequence). Here the CDR3 reads CASSLASGGTEQFF. DNA for the CDR3: TGTGCCAGCAGCTTGGCTAGCGGGGGGACTGAGCAGTTCTTC.

V usage is TRBV19 and J usage is TRBJ2-1; D is possibly TRBD1 (7 bases). The V end lost 4 bases, the J end lost 5 bases, and 15 bases lay between the germline ends. Germline values: CDR1 LNHDA, CDR2 SQIVND (reference sequence). This CDR3 region has 15 residues. The CDR3 sequence is CASSKEGAGNNEQFF. CDR3 coding DNA: TGTGCCAGTAGTAAGGAGGGGGCAGGCAACAATGAGCAGTTCTTC. Supplemented by reference TRBV19 and TRBJ2-1, the full variable domain reads DGGITQSPKYLFRKEGQNVTLSCEQNLNHDAMYWYRQDPGQGLRLIYYSQIVNDFQKGDIAEGYSVSREKKESFPLTVTSAQKNPTAFYLCASSKEGAGNNEQFFGPGTRLTVL.

The chain recombines TRBV29-1 with TRBJ2-4; possible D gene TRBD2, 5 bases. There are 13 residues in the CDR3. Germline CDR1 is SQVTM and CDR2 is ANQGSEA. V was trimmed by 4 bases and J by 0 bases, leaving 7 bases between them. CDR3 DNA: TGCAGCGTTGCGGGGATAGCCAAAAACATTCAGTACTTC. Translating it yields CSVAGIAKNIQYF. Full variable domain (remainder filled in from reference TRBV29-1 and TRBJ2-4): SAVISQKPSRDICQRGTSLTIQCQVDSQVTMMFWYRQQPGQSLTLIATANQGSEATYESGFVIDKFPISRPNLTFSTLTVSNMSPEDSSIYLCSVAGIAKNIQYFGAGTRLSVL.

The chain links TRBV5-6 to TRBJ1-6, with D perhaps TRBD1 (5 bases). Germline V gene lookup returns CDR1 SGHDT and CDR2 YYEEEE. V lost 0 bases and J 18 bases, leaving 13 bases between the germline ends. This CDR3 has 12 amino acids. In DNA, the CDR3 is TGTGCCAGCAGCTTGGGTGACAGTTTAGCCCACTTT. This translates into CASSLGDSLAHF.

The J gene is TRBJ2-7, the V gene TRBV7-3, with D tentatively TRBD1 (5 bases). The CDR3 extends over 13 amino acids. Trimming left V 3 bases short and J 3 bases short, with 9 bases between. CDR1 and CDR2 from the germline V gene are SGHTA and FQGTGA. The CDR3 sequence is CASSFYRGYEQYF. The CDR3 DNA sequence: TGTGCCAGCAGCTTCTATAGGGGCTACGAGCAGTACTTC.

This chain joins TRBV5-6 and TRBJ2-2, with D perhaps TRBD1 (6 bases). The germline V and J ends were trimmed by 1 base and 0 bases, with 13 bases remaining between them. This CDR3 is 17 amino acids long. CDR1 and CDR2 (germline): SGHDT, YYEEEE. The CDR3 nucleotides are TGTGCCAGCAGCTTGAGCCCGGGACACTCGAACACCGGGGAGCTGTTTTTT. Amino acids: CASSLSPGHSNTGELFF.

The J gene is TRBJ1-2, the V gene TRBV2; 9 bases line up with TRBD1. Germline trimming cut 6 bases from V and 0 bases from J; bases unmatched to any gene: 11. Germline lookup yields CDR1 SNHLY and CDR2 FYNNEI. CDR3 length: 17 residues. The CDR3 DNA is TGTGCCAGCAGGCCGGACAGGGGCGGTGGGCCTAACTATGGCTACACCTTC. Protein sequence: CASRPDRGGGPNYGYTF.

V and J are TRBV6-5 and TRBJ2-7, with D perhaps TRBD1 (6 bases). The CDR3 extends over 14 amino acids. Trimming removed 5 bases at V and 2 bases at J, with 13 bases between. Germline V lookup: CDR1 MNHEY, CDR2 SVGAGI. CDR3 sequence reads: CASSPGTLAYEQYF. The CDR3 coding sequence is TGTGCCAGCAGTCCCGGGACATTAGCCTACGAGCAGTACTTC.

The J gene is TRBJ1-3, the V gene TRBV7-9, with TRBD1 identical over 8 bases. This CDR3 region has 13 residues. The ends lost 4 bases at V and 5 bases at J; junction bases unmatched: 1. The V gene's germline CDR1 is SEHNR and CDR2 FQNEAQ (reference sequence). CDR3 in DNA: TGTGCCAGCAGCTGGACAGGGAGAAACACCATATATTTT. It specifies CASSWTGRNTIYF.

This rearrangement joins TRBV11-1 to TRBJ2-5; 10 nucleotides agree with TRBD1. J was trimmed by 4 bases and V by 5 bases; bases with no gene match: 4. CDR1 is SGHAT, CDR2 FQDESV, per germline (reference sequence). The CDR3 spans 14 residues. The CDR3 spells CASSPDRGRETQYF. DNA of the CDR3: TGTGCCAGCAGCCCGGACAGGGGGAGAGAGACCCAGTACTTC.

CDR3 in DNA: TGTGCCAGCAGGGCGGGGGAGGGCTACACCTTC. Translation: CASRAGEGYTF. The chain couples TRBV2 to TRBJ1-2; TRBD1 is a possible D gene (5 bases). Trimming shortened V by 6 bases and J by 8 bases, and 10 bases separated the two germline ends. This CDR3 has 11 amino acids. In germline, CDR1 is SNHLY, CDR2 FYNNEI. The full variable domain, its missing parts supplied by reference TRBV2 and TRBJ1-2, is EPEVTQTPSHQVTQMGQEVILRCVPISNHLYFYWYRQILGQKVEFLVSFYNNEISEKSEIFDDQFSVERPDGSNFTLKIRSTKLEDSAMYFCASRAGEGYTFGSGTRLTVV.

V gene TRBV30 combines with J gene TRBJ2-3; D unclear. Germline V gives CDR1 GTSNPN, CDR2 SVGIG (reference sequence). There are 12 residues in the CDR3. V lost 3 bases, J lost 0 bases, and 4 bases lay in between. The CDR3 here is CAWSRSTDTQYF. The CDR3 DNA sequence: TGTGCCTGGAGCAGAAGCACAGATACGCAGTATTTT.